These 17 T cell receptor beta chains were all obtained from the same sample, sequenced in a study of cytomegalovirus exposure and HLA in healthy donors. Both 60 Vbeta primers and 13 Jbeta primers went into the PCR. Profiled with immunoSEQ multiplex PCR; TCRdb holds only in-frame clones, not every one. The repertoire holds about 260,000 clones, 84% seen once, with 1.5% to 2% in the top ten. Sequencing was performed on PBMCs. These receptors were taken from a woman aged 40 to 50 in good health and CMV-seropositive.

The rearrangement links TRBV30 to TRBJ1-5, with D perhaps matching TRBD1 (6 bases). From germline, CDR1 is GTSNPN and CDR2 SVGIG (reference sequence). Deletions cut 2 bases from V and 0 bases from J, with 8 bases between. The CDR3 totals 14 residues. In nucleotides, the CDR3 is TGTGCCTGGAGTTTGGACAGTAGCAATCAGCCCCAGCATTTT. It is translated as CAWSLDSSNQPQHF.

This rearrangement joins TRBV2 to TRBJ1-5; D is ambiguous. The germline V and J ends were trimmed by 7 bases and 0 bases, with 13 bases remaining between them. This CDR3 region has 15 residues. Germline V lookup: CDR1 SNHLY, CDR2 FYNNEI. The CDR3 DNA sequence: TGTGCCAGCACTTCCCGGGAGTATAGCAATCAGCCCCAGCATTTT. Protein product: CASTSREYSNQPQHF.

A remark on this clone: At one end, the junction sequence differs from germline, possibly due to a read error. This sequence joins TRBV7-3 and TRBJ2-6; TRBD1 is a possible D gene (5 bases). Germline CDR1 and CDR2: SGHTA and FQGTGA. The CDR3 runs 16 residues. CDR3 DNA: TGTGCCAGCAGCTTAACGGGTCCCTCTGGGGCCAACGGCCTGACTTTC. It yields the protein CASSLTGPSGANGLTF.

The CDR3 coding sequence is TGTGCCAGCAGCTTATTCGGGGTAGGCACTGAAGCTTTCTTT. Translation gives CASSLFGVGTEAFF. This chain connects TRBV7-9 to TRBJ1-1; D is unresolved. V shed 2 bases and J shed 4 bases, with 11 bases lying between them. Germline V lookup: CDR1 SEHNR, CDR2 FQNEAQ (reference sequence). The CDR3 is 14 amino acids.

Note on this clone: The sample holds other DNA sequences that translate to the same CDR3. This sequence joins TRBV7-6 and TRBJ2-2; TRBD1 aligns across 9 bases. The CDR3 runs to 14 residues. V shed 5 bases and J 5 bases; nucleotides not matched to a gene: 3. Per the germline V gene, CDR1 is SGHVS and CDR2 is FNYEAQ. The CDR3 spells CASSPGTGTGELFF. DNA of the CDR3: TGTGCCAGCAGCCCCGGGACAGGGACCGGGGAGCTGTTTTTT.

In this sample, this clone turned up once. The genes are TRBV7-2 and TRBJ2-4; D is possibly TRBD2 (6 bases). Trimming left V 5 bases short and J 5 bases short, with 13 bases between. Per germline, CDR1 SGHTA and CDR2 FQGNSA. The CDR3 length is 14 residues. In DNA, the CDR3 is TGTGCCAGCAGCCCTTGGGGGGTTCAAAACATTCAGTACTTC. Translation gives CASSPWGVQNIQYF.

This chain uses TRBV5-1 with TRBJ2-5; D may be TRBD2 (5 bases). CDR1 is SGHRS and CDR2 is YFSETQ in the germline V gene. This CDR3 has 14 amino acids. V lost 0 bases and J 2 bases, leaving 8 bases between the germline ends. CDR3 sequence (DNA): TGCGCCAGCAGCTTGGACTGGACTCAAGAGACCCAGTACTTC. Its translation is CASSLDWTQETQYF.

The J gene is TRBJ1-1, the V gene TRBV30, with D perhaps matching TRBD1 (5 bases). V was shortened by 5 bases and J by 3 bases, with 7 bases between the two germline ends. The CDR3 extends over 11 amino acids. Germline V CDR1 and CDR2: GTSNPN, SVGIG (reference sequence). CDR3 loop: CAWGHYTEAFF. The CDR3 DNA reads as TGTGCCTGGGGACACTACACTGAAGCTTTCTTT.

The V gene is TRBV5-1, the J gene TRBJ2-2; D is unresolved. The CDR3 is made up of 15 amino acids. V gave up 0 bases and J gave up 2 bases, with 8 bases separating them. Germline values: CDR1 SGHRS, CDR2 YFSETQ. CDR3 in DNA: TGCGCCAGCAGCTTGGATCCTATTAACACCGGGGAGCTGTTTTTT. This gives the protein CASSLDPINTGELFF.

The rearrangement links TRBV19 to TRBJ1-5; D call uncertain. Germline CDR1 is LNHDA and CDR2 is SQIVND (reference sequence). The length of the CDR3 is 16 residues. Trimming took 6 bases from V and 0 from J, leaving 15 bases between them. In DNA, the CDR3 is TGTGCCAGTAGCTCGATGGCGGATAATAGCAATCAGCCCCAGCATTTT. This codes for CASSSMADNSNQPQHF.

V usage is TRBV28 and J usage is TRBJ2-5; 10 bases fit TRBD1. Germline V gene sequence: CDR1 MDHEN, CDR2 SYDVKM. Trimming cost V 4 bases and J 4 bases; bases outside gene matches: 6. The CDR3 consists of 15 residues. CDR3 DNA sequence: TGTGCCAGCAGTTCAGACAGGGGGCTGTTAGAGACCCAGTACTTC. Its protein is CASSSDRGLLETQYF.

The chain has TRBV18 and TRBJ1-1; weak D call: TRBD1 (6 bases). CDR3 length equals 13 residues. V lost 3 bases and J 5 bases, leaving 10 bases between the germline ends. From germline, CDR1 is KGHSH and CDR2 LQKENI. CDR3 in amino acids: CASSPGGVTEAFF. CDR3 DNA: TGTGCCAGCTCACCTGGGGGCGTTACTGAAGCTTTCTTT.

CDR3 DNA sequence: TGTGCCAGCAGTTCTGCGTTGCACGAGCAGTACTTC. Protein product: CASSSALHEQYF. V is TRBV27 and J is TRBJ2-7, with D unresolved. This CDR3 spans 12 amino acids. The V gene lost 4 bases and the J gene lost 5 bases, with 9 bases spanning the gap. Per the germline V gene, CDR1 is MNHEY and CDR2 is SMNVEV (reference sequence).

The V and J genes are TRBV7-8 and TRBJ1-4; D is uncertain. The CDR3 sequence is 17 residues long. The ends were cut back, 2 bases at V and 0 bases at J, with 13 bases in the middle. Germline CDR1 is SGHVS and CDR2 is FQNEAQ. CDR3 sequence: CASSLTVRGATNEKLFF. DNA of the CDR3: TGTGCCAGCAGCTTAACGGTGCGGGGAGCAACTAATGAAAAACTGTTTTTT.

The rearrangement joins TRBV5-1 to TRBJ1-2; 7 bases align to TRBD1. In germline, CDR1 is SGHRS, CDR2 YFSETQ. The CDR3 totals 14 residues. V shed 4 bases, J shed 8 bases, and the junction held 11 bases outside the gene matches. CDR3 sequence reads: CASSAGQAAVGYTF. In DNA, the CDR3 is TGCGCCAGCAGCGCCGGACAGGCTGCCGTAGGCTACACCTTC.

The rearrangement joins TRBV28 to TRBJ1-2; weak D call: TRBD1 (6 bases). Germline V CDR1 and CDR2: MDHEN, SYDVKM. The CDR3 contains 15 residues. V lost 5 bases to trimming and J lost 7 bases, with 20 bases between them. As DNA, the CDR3 is TGTGCCAGCAGTAGGCGACAGGTGGTCGGGGCTGGCTACACCTTC. Protein: CASSRRQVVGAGYTF.

The chain is built from TRBV11-2 and TRBJ2-7; 9 bases are shared with TRBD2. The CDR3 covers 16 residues. Germline assignment: CDR1 SGHAT and CDR2 FQNNGV. V dropped 2 bases and J dropped 2; count of bases not matched to a gene: 7. Here the CDR3 reads CASSLMKLAGPYEQYF. DNA for the CDR3: TGTGCCAGCAGCTTAATGAAGCTAGCGGGACCCTACGAGCAGTACTTC. Variable domain in full (rest from reference TRBV11-2 and TRBJ2-7): EAGVAQSPRYKIIEKRQSVAFWCNPISGHATLYWYQQILGQGPKLLIQFQNNGVVDDSQLPKDRFSAERLKGVDSTLKIQPAKLEDSAVYLCASSLMKLAGPYEQYFGPGTRLTVT.